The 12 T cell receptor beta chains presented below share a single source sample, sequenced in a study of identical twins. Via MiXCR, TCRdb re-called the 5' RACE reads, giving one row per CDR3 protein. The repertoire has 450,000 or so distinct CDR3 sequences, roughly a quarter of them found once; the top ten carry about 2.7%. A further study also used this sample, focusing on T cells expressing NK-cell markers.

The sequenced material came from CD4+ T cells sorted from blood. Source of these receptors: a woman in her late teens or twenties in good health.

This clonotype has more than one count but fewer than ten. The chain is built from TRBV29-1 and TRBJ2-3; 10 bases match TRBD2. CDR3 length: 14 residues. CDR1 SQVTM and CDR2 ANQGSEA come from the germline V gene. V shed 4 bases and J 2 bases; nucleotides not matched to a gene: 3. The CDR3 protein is CSVVGTSDTDTQYF. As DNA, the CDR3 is TGCAGCGTTGTAGGGACTAGCGACACAGATACGCAGTATTTT.

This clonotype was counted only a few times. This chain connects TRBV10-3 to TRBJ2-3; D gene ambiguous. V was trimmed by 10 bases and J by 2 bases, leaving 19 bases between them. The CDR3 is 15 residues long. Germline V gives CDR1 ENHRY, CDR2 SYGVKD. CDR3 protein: CATKVASEFTDTQYF. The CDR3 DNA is TGTGCCACCAAGGTGGCATCGGAATTCACAGATACGCAGTATTTT.

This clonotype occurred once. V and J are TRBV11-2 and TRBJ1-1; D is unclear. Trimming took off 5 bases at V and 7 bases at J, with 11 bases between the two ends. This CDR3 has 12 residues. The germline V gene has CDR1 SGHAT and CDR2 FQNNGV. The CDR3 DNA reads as TGTGCCAGCAGCCGGCCACCTATTGAAGCTTTCTTT. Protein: CASSRPPIEAFF.

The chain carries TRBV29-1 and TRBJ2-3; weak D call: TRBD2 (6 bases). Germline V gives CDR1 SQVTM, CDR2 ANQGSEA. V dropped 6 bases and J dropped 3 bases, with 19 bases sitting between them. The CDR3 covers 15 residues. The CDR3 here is CSVVGGSQGTDTQYF. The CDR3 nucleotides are TGCAGCGTGGTTGGGGGGTCCCAAGGAACAGATACGCAGTATTTT.

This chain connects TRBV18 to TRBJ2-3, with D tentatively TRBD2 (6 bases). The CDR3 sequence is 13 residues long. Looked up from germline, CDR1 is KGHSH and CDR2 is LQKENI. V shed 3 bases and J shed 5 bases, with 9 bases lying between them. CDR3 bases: TGTGCCAGCTCACCGCCGGGAGTAGATACGCAGTATTTT. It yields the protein CASSPPGVDTQYF.

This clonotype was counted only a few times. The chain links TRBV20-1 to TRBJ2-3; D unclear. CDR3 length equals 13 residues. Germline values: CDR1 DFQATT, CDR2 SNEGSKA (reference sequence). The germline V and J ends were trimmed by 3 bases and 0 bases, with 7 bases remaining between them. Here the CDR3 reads CSASVHSTDTQYF. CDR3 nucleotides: TGCAGTGCTAGCGTTCATAGCACAGATACGCAGTATTTT.

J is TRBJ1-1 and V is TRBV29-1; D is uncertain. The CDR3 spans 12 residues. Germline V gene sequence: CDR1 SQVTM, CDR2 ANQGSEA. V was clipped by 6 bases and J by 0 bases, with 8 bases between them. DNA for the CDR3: TGCAGCGTAACACATGTGAACACTGAAGCTTTCTTT. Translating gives CSVTHVNTEAFF.

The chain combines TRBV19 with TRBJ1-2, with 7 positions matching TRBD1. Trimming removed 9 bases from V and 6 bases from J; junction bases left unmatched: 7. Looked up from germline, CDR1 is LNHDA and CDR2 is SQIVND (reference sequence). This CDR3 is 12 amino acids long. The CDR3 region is CASRGFLNGYTF. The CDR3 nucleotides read TGTGCCAGCAGGGGGTTCCTTAATGGCTACACCTTC.

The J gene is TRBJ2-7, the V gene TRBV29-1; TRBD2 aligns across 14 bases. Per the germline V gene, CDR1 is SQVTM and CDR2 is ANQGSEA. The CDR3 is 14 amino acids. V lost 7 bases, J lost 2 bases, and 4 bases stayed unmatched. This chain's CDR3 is CSAMTSGRAYEQYF. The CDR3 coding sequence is TGCAGCGCAATGACTAGCGGGAGGGCCTACGAGCAGTACTTC.

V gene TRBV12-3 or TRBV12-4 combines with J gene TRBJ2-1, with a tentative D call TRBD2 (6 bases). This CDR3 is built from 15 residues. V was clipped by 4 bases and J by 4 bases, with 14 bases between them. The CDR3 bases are TGTGCCAGCAGTTCCGGAGGGGCGGTATACAATGAGCAGTTCTTC. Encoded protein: CASSSGGAVYNEQFF.

CDR3 sequence: CAISSPVGGGQETQYF. Written as DNA, the CDR3 is TGTGCCATCAGCTCCCCCGTTGGGGGGGGCCAAGAGACCCAGTACTTC. The rearrangement links TRBV10-3 to TRBJ2-5, with TRBD2 matching 7 bases. The CDR3 length is 16 residues. Germline V CDR1 and CDR2: ENHRY, SYGVKD. The V and J ends lost 6 bases and 1 base, in that order; junction bases with no gene match: 11.

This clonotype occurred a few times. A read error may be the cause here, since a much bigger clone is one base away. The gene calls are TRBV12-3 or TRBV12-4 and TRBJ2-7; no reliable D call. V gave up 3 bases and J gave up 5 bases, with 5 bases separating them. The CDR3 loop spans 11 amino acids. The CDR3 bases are TGTGCCAGCAGTTTCTACGACGAGCAGTACTTC. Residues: CASSFYDEQYF.